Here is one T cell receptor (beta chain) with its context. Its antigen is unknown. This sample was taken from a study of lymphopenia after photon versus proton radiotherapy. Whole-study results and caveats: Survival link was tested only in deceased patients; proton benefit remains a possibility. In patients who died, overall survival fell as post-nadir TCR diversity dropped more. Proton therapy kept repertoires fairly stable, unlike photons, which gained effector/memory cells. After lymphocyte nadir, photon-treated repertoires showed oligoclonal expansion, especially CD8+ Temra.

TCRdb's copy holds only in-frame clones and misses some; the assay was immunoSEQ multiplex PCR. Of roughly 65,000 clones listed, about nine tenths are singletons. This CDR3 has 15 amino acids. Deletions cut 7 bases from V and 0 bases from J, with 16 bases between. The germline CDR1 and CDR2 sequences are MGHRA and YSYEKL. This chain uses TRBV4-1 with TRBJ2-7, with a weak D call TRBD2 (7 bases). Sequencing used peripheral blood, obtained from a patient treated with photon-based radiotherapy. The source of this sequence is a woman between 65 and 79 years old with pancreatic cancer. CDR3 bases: TGCGCCAGCACGGAGCGGGACACCTCCTCCTACGAGCAGTACTTC. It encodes CASTERDTSSYEQYF.